This is a list of T cell receptor beta chains from one sample in a study of cytomegalovirus exposure and HLA in healthy donors. The data were produced by immunoSEQ multiplex PCR, yet TCRdb's version contains in-frame clones alone and is incomplete. The profile shows under 200,000 clones, around 78% of them singletons. Material for sequencing was PBMCs. Every receptor here comes from a female donor in good health and CMV-seronegative. CDR3s include the opening cysteine and the closing phenylalanine or tryptophan. D genes are given only for firm matches. Clone size is not always given. Where it is, it says once, few, many or a class for expanded clones.

j_call | v_call | clone_size | d_call | cdr3_nt | cdr3_aa
TRBJ1-5 | TRBV5-1 | . | . | TGCGCCAGCAGCTTTAGTCCCAATCAGCCCCAGCATTTT | CASSFSPNQPQHF
TRBJ2-5 | TRBV4-3 | few | . | TGCGCCAGCAGCCAAGCCGGGTCTAACAAAGAGACCCAGTACTTC | CASSQAGSNKETQYF
TRBJ1-2 | TRBV7-9 | . | TRBD1 | TGTGCCAGCACCCCGACAGGGAGTCACTATGGCTACACCTTC | CASTPTGSHYGYTF
TRBJ2-2 | TRBV4-3 | . | TRBD2 | TGCGCCAGCAGCCAAGATAGGGGCCTAGCGGGGGGAATGTCCGGGGAGCTGTTTTTT | CASSQDRGLAGGMSGELFF
TRBJ2-1 | TRBV4-2 | . | TRBD2 | TGTGCCAGCAGCCAAGATCTGAGCGGGAGCTACAATGAGCAGTTCTTC | CASSQDLSGSYNEQFF
TRBJ2-5 | TRBV7-9 | . | TRBD1 | TGTGCCAGCAGCCCAGCGGGCTACAGGGGGCGCGAGACCCAGTACTTC | CASSPAGYRGRETQYF
TRBJ2-3 | TRBV7-2 | . | TRBD2 | TGTGCCAGCAGCCCCGAGTTTTGGCGGGGGGGCCGGGATACGCAGTATTTT | CASSPEFWRGGRDTQYF
TRBJ2-2 | TRBV6-6 | . | TRBD2 | TGTGCCAGCAGTTACGCGGGAGGGCCCGGGGAGCTGTTTTTT | CASSYAGGPGELFF
TRBJ2-1 | TRBV7-2 | once | TRBD2 | TGTGCCAGCAGCTCCCCGGGACTAAGCGGGGGGGCTGGTGAGCAGTTCTTC | CASSSPGLSGGAGEQFF
TRBJ1-5 | TRBV28 | . | . | TGTGCCAGCAGTGCCCGACAGGATAGCAATCAGCCCCAGCATTTT | CASSARQDSNQPQHF
TRBJ1-2 | TRBV4-2 | . | TRBD1 | TGTGCCAGCAGCCTTTCTAAGGGACAGAACTATGGCTACACCTTC | CASSLSKGQNYGYTF
TRBJ1-5 | TRBV6-1 | few | TRBD1 | TGTGCCAGCCGCGGGGACAGGATGGGACAGCCCCAGCATTTT | CASRGDRMGQPQHF
TRBJ1-5 | TRBV28 | . | . | TGTGCCACGCTATCCCCTCAGCGAAATCAGCCCCAGCATTTT | CATLSPQRNQPQHF
TRBJ1-1 | TRBV4-3 | . | TRBD1 | TGCGCCAGCAGCCAACATCAGGGGGCAACTGAAGCTTTCTTT | CASSQHQGATEAFF
TRBJ2-7 | TRBV7-2 | . | TRBD1 | TGTGCCAGCAGCAGAGAAGGGACAGGGGGAGCCTACGAGCAGTACTTC | CASSREGTGGAYEQYF
TRBJ1-2 | TRBV9 | . | . | TGTGCCAGCAGCGTTCACACTAACTATGGCTACACCTTC | CASSVHTNYGYTF
TRBJ2-1 | TRBV4-2 | . | TRBD1 | TGTGCCAGCAGCCAAGATTGGATGAGGACAGGGGCAGAGCAGTTCTTC | CASSQDWMRTGAEQFF
TRBJ2-2 | TRBV4-1 | . | . | TGCGCCAGCAGCCAAGTAGCATCGAACACCGGGGAGCTGTTTTTT | CASSQVASNTGELFF
TRBJ2-3 | TRBV9 | . | . | TGTGCCAGCAGCGATAGCGGAGGCACAGATACGCAGTATTTT | CASSDSGGTDTQYF
TRBJ2-6 | TRBV7-2 | . | . | TGTGCCAGCAGCTTTTCTGCAGGGTATGGTGGGGCCAACGTCCTGACTTTC | CASSFSAGYGGANVLTF
TRBJ2-7 | TRBV7-2 | few | . | TGTGCCAGCAGTTATAGGACTGGGGAGCAGTACTTC | CASSYRTGEQYF
TRBJ2-6 | TRBV19 | . | . | TGTGCCAGTAGGAAGGGGTCTGGGGCCAACGTCCTGACTTTC | CASRKGSGANVLTF
TRBJ2-7 | TRBV28 | . | TRBD2 | TGTGCCAGCAGCCGGCGGGTTTCGGGGGGCTACGAGCAGTACTTC | CASSRRVSGGYEQYF
TRBJ2-7 | TRBV6-5 | . | . | TGTGCCAGCAGTTACTCGAGGCAGGGCTACGAGCAGTACTTC | CASSYSRQGYEQYF
TRBJ1-4 | TRBV5-4 | few | TRBD1 | TGTGCCAGCAGCTTGCCGGGACAGTCTAATGAAAAACTGTTTTTT | CASSLPGQSNEKLFF
TRBJ2-3 | TRBV12-5 | once | TRBD1 | TGTGCTAGTGCCTGGGACAGCAATACGCAGTATTTT | CASAWDSNTQYF
TRBJ1-6 | TRBV7-6 | . | . | TGTGCCAGCAGGCGAAGCGCAATCCCCAATTCACCCCTCCACTTT | CASRRSAIPNSPLHF
TRBJ1-2 | TRBV11-2 | . | TRBD1 | TGTGCCAGCACGGACAGGGTTGGCTACACCTTC | CASTDRVGYTF
TRBJ2-5 | TRBV5-4 | . | . | TGTGCCAGCGCGGGGAGAGGTCAAGAGACCCAGTACTTC | CASAGRGQETQYF
TRBJ1-2 | TRBV6-6 | . | TRBD1 | TGTGCCAGCAGTTACCAGGGGGCAGGGCATGGCTACACCTTC | CASSYQGAGHGYTF
TRBJ1-3 | TRBV5-5 | . | TRBD1 | TGTGCCAGCAGCTTCAATGCGGGACAGGACCACTCTGGAAACACCATATATTTT | CASSFNAGQDHSGNTIYF
TRBJ2-2 | TRBV2 | . | TRBD2 | TGTGCCAGCAGCCCTAGCGGGAGTAACACCGGGGAGCTGTTTTTT | CASSPSGSNTGELFF
TRBJ2-1 | TRBV19 | . | . | TGTGCCAGGTCTCCCCCGCGGGACAGAAACAATGAGCAGTTCTTC | CARSPPRDRNNEQFF
TRBJ2-1 | TRBV5-4 | . | TRBD2 | TGTGCCAGCAGTCCACCGCCTAGCGGGGGGGTTGAGCAGTTCTTC | CASSPPPSGGVEQFF
TRBJ2-3 | TRBV18 | . | TRBD1 | TGTGCCAGCCTAGAGGACAGGGGGCGAAATACGCAGTATTTT | CASLEDRGRNTQYF
TRBJ2-5 | TRBV4-3 | . | TRBD2 | TGCGCCAGCAGCCAAGCAGCGCGGGGGGGCTTGCAGACCCAGTACTTC | CASSQAARGGLQTQYF
TRBJ2-3 | TRBV12-5 | . | . | TGTGCTAGTGGTTTCGCCTCCAGGGTCCAAGATACGCAGTATTTT | CASGFASRVQDTQYF
TRBJ1-4 | TRBV9 | . | . | TGTGCCAGCAGCGTAGGTCAGGGCGGTGAAAAACTGTTTTTT | CASSVGQGGEKLFF
TRBJ1-1 | TRBV4-3 | few | . | TGCGCCAGCAGCCAAGATCCCAGGGACACTGAAGCTTTCTTT | CASSQDPRDTEAFF
TRBJ2-4 | TRBV28 | . | TRBD1 | TGTGCCAGCAGTTTGACAGGGGGTCAAAACAGTCAGTACTTC | CASSLTGGQNSQYF
TRBJ1-1 | TRBV9 | . | . | TGTGCCAGCAGCGCGACAGTAAGACCCACCATGAACACTGAAGCTTTCTTT | CASSATVRPTMNTEAFF